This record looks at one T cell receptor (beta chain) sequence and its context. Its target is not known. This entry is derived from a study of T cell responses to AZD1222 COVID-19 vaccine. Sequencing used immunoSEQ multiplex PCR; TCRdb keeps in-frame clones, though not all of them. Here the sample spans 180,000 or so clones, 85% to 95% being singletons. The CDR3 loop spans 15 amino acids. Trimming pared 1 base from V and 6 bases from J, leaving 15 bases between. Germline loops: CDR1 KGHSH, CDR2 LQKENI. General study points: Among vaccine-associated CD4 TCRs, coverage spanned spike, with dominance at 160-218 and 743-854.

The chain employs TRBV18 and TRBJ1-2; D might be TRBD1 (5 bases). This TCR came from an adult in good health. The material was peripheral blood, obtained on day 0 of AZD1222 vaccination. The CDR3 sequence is CASSPQDARENGYTF. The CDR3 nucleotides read TGTGCCAGCTCACCACAGGACGCCAGGGAGAATGGCTACACCTTC.